Below, 32 T cell receptor beta chains from the same sample are listed, as sequenced in a study of shared clonotypes between healthy human individuals. Produced via immunoSEQ multiplex PCR; TCRdb's table is partial and in-frame only. The data hold some 2.4 million clones, with more than 85% observed a single time. The sample comprised naive CD4+ T cells from PBMCs. The subset denotes: CD45RA+ positively selected. The receptors derive from a young man in good health. Some clones in this sample may be carry-over from other donors' samples.

The V call is TRBV6-1, the J call TRBJ2-1; 12 nucleotides line up with TRBD2. The CDR3 runs to 15 residues. Germline CDR1 MNHNS, CDR2 SASEGT. Trimming took 6 bases from V and 2 from J; bases not matched to a gene: 2. Here the CDR3 reads CASRLAGGTYNEQFF. CDR3 sequence (DNA): TGTGCCAGCAGACTAGCGGGAGGCACCTACAATGAGCAGTTCTTC.

The gene calls are TRBV6-6 and TRBJ2-7; no firm D call. Germline V gene data show CDR1 as MNHNY and CDR2 as SVGAGI (reference sequence). This CDR3 has 15 residues. Trimming took 0 bases from V and 2 from J, leaving 11 bases between them. CDR3 amino acids: CASSYSTAWPYEQYF. CDR3 sequence (DNA): TGTGCCAGCAGTTACTCGACGGCGTGGCCCTACGAGCAGTACTTC.

The CDR3 loop is CASSLVATPTSTDTQYF. CDR3 bases: TGCGCCAGCAGCTTGGTAGCGACTCCCACTAGCACAGATACGCAGTATTTT. The chain joins TRBV5-1 to TRBJ2-3; TRBD2 is a possible D gene (5 bases). Germline V gene sequence: CDR1 SGHRS, CDR2 YFSETQ. Trimming cost V 0 bases and J 0 bases, with 14 bases left between them. There are 17 residues in the CDR3.

The chain uses TRBV28 and TRBJ2-5, with 7 bases lining up with TRBD2. This CDR3 spans 16 amino acids. Germline assignment: CDR1 MDHEN and CDR2 SYDVKM. V was clipped by 3 bases and J by 6 bases; unmatched bases: 13. The CDR3 region is CASSFTLAVGGKTQYF. The CDR3 DNA reads as TGTGCCAGCAGTTTCACGCTAGCGGTGGGTGGGAAGACCCAGTACTTC.

The rearrangement links TRBV28 to TRBJ1-2, with TRBD1 identical over 7 bases. This CDR3 comprises 16 residues. Germline CDR1 reads MDHEN; CDR2 reads SYDVKM. V lost 6 bases to trimming and J lost 6 bases; unmatched junction nucleotides: 16. CDR3 nucleotides: TGTGCCAGCAGCTCTTACCGGGACAGCTTAAGGGATGGCTACACCTTC. The encoded protein is CASSSYRDSLRDGYTF.

The chain has TRBV19 and TRBJ1-2; D remains unclear. From germline, CDR1 is LNHDA and CDR2 SQIVND (reference sequence). V lost 7 bases, J lost 0 bases, and 9 bases lay in between. This CDR3 comprises 13 residues. Written as DNA, the CDR3 is TGTGCCAGTACATGGAACGCTAACTATGGCTACACCTTC. Translating gives CASTWNANYGYTF.

This chain links TRBV28 with TRBJ2-7; TRBD2 agrees at 12 bases. The CDR3 loop spans 15 amino acids. V dropped 2 bases and J dropped 6; count of bases not matched to a gene: 5. The germline V gene encodes CDR1 MDHEN and CDR2 SYDVKM. The CDR3 region is CASSLGTSGRFEQYF. DNA for the CDR3: TGTGCCAGCAGTTTAGGGACTAGCGGGCGTTTCGAGCAGTACTTC.

J is TRBJ1-3 and V is TRBV2; D not certain. The germline CDR1 and CDR2 sequences are SNHLY and FYNNEI. The CDR3 loop spans 15 amino acids. With 6 bases removed from V and 1 base from J, the gap between germline ends came to 13 bases. CDR3 loop: CASRPNGISGNTIYF. In nucleotides, the CDR3 is TGTGCCAGCAGACCAAATGGAATTTCTGGAAACACCATATATTTT. Using reference TRBV2 and TRBJ1-3 for the parts outside the CDR3, the full variable domain is EPEVTQTPSHQVTQMGQEVILRCVPISNHLYFYWYRQILGQKVEFLVSFYNNEISEKSEIFDDQFSVERPDGSNFTLKIRSTKLEDSAMYFCASRPNGISGNTIYFGEGSWLTVV.

V usage is TRBV10-3 and J usage is TRBJ2-7, with D maybe TRBD2 (6 bases). Germline CDR1 reads ENHRY; CDR2 reads SYGVKD. The CDR3 totals 15 residues. The V gene lost 2 bases and the J gene lost 1 base, with 12 bases spanning the gap. CDR3 nucleotide sequence: TGTGCCATCAGTGAGGACGGACTAAGTTCCTACGAGCAGTACTTC. Translating gives CAISEDGLSSYEQYF.

The chain uses TRBV6-1 and TRBJ1-3; TRBD1 matches at 7 bases. V was clipped by 3 bases and J by 2 bases; unmatched bases: 7. From germline, CDR1 is MNHNS and CDR2 SASEGT. The CDR3 is 16 residues long. The CDR3 reads CASSDQGGLPGNTIYF. The CDR3 DNA reads TGTGCCAGCAGTGATCAGGGGGGGCTTCCTGGAAACACCATATATTTT.

With regard to this clone: The germline gene is not matched at one end of the junction; a read error may be the cause. The rearrangement links TRBV7-9 to TRBJ1-1; tentatively, D is TRBD1 (5 bases). The CDR3 is made up of 12 amino acids. In germline, CDR1 is SEHNR, CDR2 FQNEAQ (reference sequence). In nucleotides, the CDR3 is TGTGCCAGCAGTTTAGAACCGGGGGGAGCTTTCTTT. Its translation: CASSLEPGGAFF.

A word on this clone: This sample also contains other DNA sequences that code for the same CDR3. The gene calls are TRBV28 and TRBJ1-2; D unclear. CDR3 length: 12 residues. CDR1 and CDR2 from the germline V gene are MDHEN and SYDVKM. V lost 5 bases and J 4 bases, leaving 8 bases between the germline ends. For the CDR3, the DNA is TGTGCCAGCAGTCCCCGCCGCTATGGCTACACCTTC. Translated: CASSPRRYGYTF.

This chain connects TRBV5-1 to TRBJ2-7; the D is unclear. The CDR3 consists of 16 residues. CDR1 SGHRS and CDR2 YFSETQ come from the germline V gene. V lost 1 base and J lost 1, with 15 bases in between. Here the CDR3 DNA reads TGCGCCAGCAGCTTGTACAGCTCAGGTCTTTCCTACGAGCAGTACTTC. Translating gives CASSLYSSGLSYEQYF.

The J gene is TRBJ2-1, the V gene TRBV6-6; 7 bases map to TRBD1. After removal of 5 bases from V and 6 bases from J, the junction contained 10 bases not matched to a gene. The CDR3 extends over 15 amino acids. Germline V gene lookup returns CDR1 MNHNY and CDR2 SVGAGI (reference sequence). Written as DNA, the CDR3 is TGTGCCAGCAGTACTTATCGGGACAGAGGCAATGAGCAGTTCTTC. This encodes CASSTYRDRGNEQFF.

The chain is built from TRBV18 and TRBJ1-1; D may be TRBD1 (5 bases). V was cut by 3 bases and J by 4 bases, with 12 bases left in between. The CDR3 sequence is 14 residues long. Germline-derived CDR1 and CDR2 are KGHSH and LQKENI. CDR3 DNA: TGTGCCAGCTCACCGGATGGGGGGAGCACTGAAGCTTTCTTT. Encoded protein: CASSPDGGSTEAFF.

In DNA, the CDR3 is TGCGCCAGCAGCTTAGGAGCAGCCGACACCTACGAGCAGTACTTC. This encodes CASSLGAADTYEQYF. The chain couples TRBV5-1 to TRBJ2-7; D is unclear. V lost 2 bases to trimming and J lost 2 bases, with 14 bases between them. This CDR3 is built from 15 residues. Germline lookup yields CDR1 SGHRS and CDR2 YFSETQ.

This clone was observed a few times. This chain joins TRBV29-1 and TRBJ2-5; D possibly corresponds to TRBD2 (5 bases). This CDR3 has 16 residues. Germline V CDR1 and CDR2: SQVTM, ANQGSEA. Trimming took off 1 base at V and 2 bases at J, with 17 bases between the two ends. In DNA form, the CDR3 reads TGCAGCGTTGAAGGCAGCGGCGTGGGAGAACAAGAGACCCAGTACTTC. Translating it yields CSVEGSGVGEQETQYF.

This chain links TRBV6-1 with TRBJ1-3, with TRBD1 identical over 9 bases. Germline-derived CDR1 and CDR2 are MNHNS and SASEGT. The CDR3 is 20 amino acids. J lost 0 bases, V lost 4 bases, and 16 bases had no gene match. This chain's CDR3 is CASSAPSGTGSTFSGNTIYF. CDR3 DNA: TGTGCCAGCAGTGCCCCGTCAGGGACAGGGTCAACTTTCTCTGGAAACACCATATATTTT.

The rearrangement joins TRBV11-3 to TRBJ2-1; D tentatively reads TRBD1 or TRBD2 (5 bases each). The CDR3 extends over 15 amino acids. CDR1 is SGHNT, CDR2 YENEEA, per germline. V was trimmed by 1 base and J by 5 bases, leaving 12 bases between them. The CDR3 coding sequence is TGTGCCAGCAGCTTAGCGGGACCCGACCACAATGAGCAGTTCTTC. This codes for CASSLAGPDHNEQFF.

The rearrangement uses TRBV10-3 and TRBJ2-7, with TRBD1 as a possible D gene (6 bases). The CDR3 contains 14 residues. The V gene's germline CDR1 is ENHRY and CDR2 SYGVKD. V lost 6 bases and J lost 2, with 14 bases in between. DNA for the CDR3: TGTGCCATCAGGGGGACATTAAGCCCCTACGAGCAGTACTTC. This codes for CAIRGTLSPYEQYF.

This clone was found once. J is TRBJ2-7 and V is TRBV6-6; no definite D call. In germline, CDR1 is MNHNY, CDR2 SVGAGI (reference sequence). CDR3 length: 13 amino acids. V was cut by 0 bases and J by 3 bases, with 6 bases left in between. CDR3 DNA sequence: TGTGCCAGCAGTTACTCGCGGTACTACGAGCAGTACTTC. Amino acid sequence: CASSYSRYYEQYF.

The chain is built from TRBV28 and TRBJ1-5; no clear D gene. This CDR3 has 12 residues. V gave up 5 bases and J gave up 8 bases, with 10 bases separating them. CDR1 and CDR2 (germline): MDHEN, SYDVKM. CDR3 in amino acids: CASSKVVKPQHF. The CDR3 DNA sequence: TGTGCCAGCAGTAAAGTGGTGAAGCCCCAGCATTTT.

The V gene is TRBV2, the J gene TRBJ2-2, with TRBD2 matching over 7 bases. The CDR3 loop spans 16 amino acids. CDR1 and CDR2 (germline): SNHLY, FYNNEI. The V gene end was trimmed by 7 bases and the J gene end by 0 bases; junction bases not matched to a gene: 8. As DNA, the CDR3 is TGTGCCAGCAAATCTCCTAGCGGATCGAACACCGGGGAGCTGTTTTTT. As protein: CASKSPSGSNTGELFF.

A remark on this clone: A junction boundary mismatches the germline segment, possibly from a read error. The chain joins TRBV2 to TRBJ1-3; 7 bases are a match to TRBD1. Looked up from germline, CDR1 is SNHLY and CDR2 is FYNNEI. The CDR3 extends over 14 amino acids. The CDR3 protein is CASREDRDGNTIYF. The CDR3 DNA follows: TGTGCCAGCAGAGAAGACAGGGACGGAAACACCATATATTTT.

This chain uses TRBV6-5 with TRBJ2-1; 11 positions agree with TRBD2. The CDR3 covers 15 residues. The trim removed 4 bases at V and 8 bases at J, leaving 7 bases unmatched. CDR1 is MNHEY, CDR2 SVGAGI, per germline. CDR3 protein: CASSSLSGREHEQFF. CDR3 sequence (DNA): TGTGCCAGCAGTTCTCTTAGCGGGAGGGAACATGAGCAGTTCTTC.

The rearrangement links TRBV18 to TRBJ2-1; D not certain. V lost 2 bases, J lost 0 bases, and 17 bases lay in between. CDR3 size: 18 residues. Germline V lookup: CDR1 KGHSH, CDR2 LQKENI. The CDR3 region has the DNA TGTGCCAGCTCACCAGTGGTGGTGGCCGCTTCCTCCTACAATGAGCAGTTCTTC. This encodes CASSPVVVAASSYNEQFF.

The J gene is TRBJ2-7, the V gene TRBV5-1, with 11 bases aligning to TRBD2. The CDR3 is 15 residues long. Per germline, CDR1 SGHRS and CDR2 YFSETQ. J lost 3 bases, V lost 0 bases, and 2 bases had no gene match. CDR3 DNA: TGCGCCAGCAGCTTGGTGACTAGCGGGGTCTACGAGCAGTACTTC. This encodes CASSLVTSGVYEQYF.

A remark on this clone: At one end the junction does not follow the germline gene, possibly because of a read error. V gene TRBV5-6 combines with J gene TRBJ2-3; D is perhaps TRBD2 (6 bases). The CDR3 runs to 11 residues. In germline, CDR1 is SGHDT, CDR2 YYEEEE. CDR3 in amino acids: CASSLAGLLHF. CDR3 bases: TGTGCCAGCAGCTTGGCGGGACTTTTGCATTTT. The variable domain in full, with the rest retrieved from reference TRBV5-6 and TRBJ2-3, is DAGVTQSPTHLIKTRGQQVTLRCSPKSGHDTVSWYQQALGQGPQFIFQYYEEEERQRGNFPDRFSGHQFPNYSSELNVNALLLGDSALYLCASSLAGLLHFGPGTRLTVL.

The chain carries TRBV5-4 and TRBJ1-1; 8 nucleotides line up with TRBD1. The CDR3 has 15 amino acids. Germline values: CDR1 SGHNT, CDR2 YYREEE (reference sequence). The junction had 6 bases not matched to a gene; V was cut back by 2 bases and J by 3 bases. The CDR3 here is CASSLLQGVDTEAFF. The CDR3 nucleotides are TGTGCCAGCAGCTTACTACAGGGGGTGGACACTGAAGCTTTCTTT.

This clone was seen once. V and J are TRBV5-1 and TRBJ2-1; D might be TRBD2 (5 bases). V lost 6 bases and J lost 7, with 8 bases in between. Germline CDR1 reads SGHRS; CDR2 reads YFSETQ. This CDR3 region has 11 residues. In DNA, the CDR3 is TGCGCCAGCACCCGGGGTAATGAGCAGTTCTTC. This encodes CASTRGNEQFF.

The J gene is TRBJ2-7, the V gene TRBV28; the D is unclear. With 7 bases removed from V and 0 bases from J, the gap between germline ends came to 16 bases. Per the germline V gene, CDR1 is MDHEN and CDR2 is SYDVKM. The CDR3 has 15 residues. CDR3 sequence reads: CASNGVRRDSYEQYF. DNA of the CDR3: TGTGCCAGCAACGGTGTGAGGCGAGACTCCTACGAGCAGTACTTC. The full variable domain, with the rest looked up from reference TRBV28 and TRBJ2-7, is DVKVTQSSRYLVKRTGEKVFLECVQDMDHENMFWYRQDPGLGLRLIYFSYDVKMKEKGDIPEGYSVSREKKERFSLILESASTNQTSMYLCASNGVRRDSYEQYFGPGTRLTVT.

The chain employs TRBV5-4 and TRBJ2-5; a possible D gene is TRBD1 (6 bases). Looked up from germline, CDR1 is SGHNT and CDR2 is YYREEE (reference sequence). The CDR3 is 14 amino acids. Trimming took 4 bases from V and 2 from J, leaving 12 bases between them. Here the CDR3 reads CASSPGQIQETQYF. CDR3 nucleotides: TGTGCCAGCAGCCCCGGACAGATTCAAGAGACCCAGTACTTC. The full variable domain, in which reference TRBV5-4 and TRBJ2-5 provide the parts outside the CDR3, is ETGVTQSPTHLIKTRGQQVTLRCSSQSGHNTVSWYQQALGQGPQFIFQYYREEENGRGNFPPRFSGLQFPNYSSELNVNALELDDSALYLCASSPGQIQETQYFGPGTRLLVL.